These 28 T cell receptor beta chains originate from one sample sequenced in a study of cytomegalovirus exposure and HLA in healthy donors (dated by TCRdb to 2016 to 2017). Library construction relied on the immunoSEQ multiplex PCR assay. In its TCRdb copy, this immuneACCESS table keeps in-frame sequences only and misses some clones. Where compared with another copy, unresolved V genes explain less than half of these, and the others have no known cause. Counted in this sample were some 100,000 clones; around 86% of them appeared once. The ten largest clones represent 4% to 6% of the sample. The source material was PBMCs. The receptors here all came from a man younger than 30 in good health and CMV-seronegative.

The chain links TRBV2 to TRBJ2-5, with D possibly TRBD2 on 6 matching bases. CDR3 length equals 14 residues. The germline gives CDR1 SNHLY, CDR2 FYNNEI. Trimming stripped 7 bases from V and 5 bases from J, with 17 bases between. This CDR3 is CASIFGGRGETQYF. DNA for the CDR3: TGTGCCAGCATATTCGGGGGACGGGGGGAGACCCAGTACTTC.

This rearrangement joins TRBV6-5 to TRBJ1-1; D unclear. Germline V gives CDR1 MNHEY, CDR2 SVGAGI. The V and J ends lost 6 bases and 8 bases respectively, with 19 bases between them. The CDR3 covers 14 residues. For the CDR3, the DNA is TGTGCCAGCAGCGACGGACCGGGATCGGGCGAAGCTTTCTTT. Protein: CASSDGPGSGEAFF.

This chain connects TRBV18 to TRBJ1-1; the D gene is possibly TRBD1 (6 bases). CDR3 length equals 14 residues. Between the trimmed V and J ends, which lost 6 bases and 4 bases, there was a span of 15 bases. Germline CDR1 is KGHSH and CDR2 is LQKENI. The CDR3: CASSPIEGGTEAFF. In DNA form, the CDR3 reads TGTGCCAGCTCGCCAATTGAAGGGGGCACTGAAGCTTTCTTT.

The CDR3 DNA is TGTGCCAGCAGCCAAGACGGGGGAGTCGGTAATGAGCAGTTCTTC. It yields the protein CASSQDGGVGNEQFF. The chain has TRBV4-2 and TRBJ2-1, with D maybe TRBD2 (6 bases). From germline, CDR1 is LGHNA and CDR2 YNFKEQ. Trimming took off 0 bases at V and 7 bases at J, with 13 bases between the two ends. The CDR3 consists of 15 residues.

The chain has TRBV30 and TRBJ2-5; the D is unclear. Germline CDR1 reads GTSNPN; CDR2 reads SVGIG (reference sequence). Trimming left V 1 base short and J 0 bases short, with 12 bases between. This CDR3 has 15 amino acids. CDR3 in DNA: TGTGCCTGGAGTGGTTTTTGGGCAGACCAAGAGACCCAGTACTTC. Translated, it gives CAWSGFWADQETQYF.

CDR3 residues: CATSEGQGAYGYTF. Here the CDR3 DNA reads TGTGCCACCAGCGAGGGACAGGGGGCTTATGGCTACACCTTC. The rearrangement joins TRBV15 to TRBJ1-2; 12 bases align to TRBD1. From germline, CDR1 is LNHNV and CDR2 YYDKDF (reference sequence). This CDR3 contains 14 residues. Losses at the gene ends were 5 bases for V and 5 bases for J; bases not matched to a gene: 3.

V usage is TRBV4-1 and J usage is TRBJ1-1; D unresolved. The CDR3 sequence is 11 residues long. V dropped 4 bases and J dropped 6 bases, with 6 bases sitting between them. The germline gives CDR1 MGHRA, CDR2 YSYEKL. The CDR3 sequence: CASSPRPEAFF. The CDR3 DNA reads TGCGCCAGCAGCCCTCGTCCTGAAGCTTTCTTT.

The chain recombines TRBV5-1 with TRBJ2-1; 15 bases are shared with TRBD2. Per the germline V gene, CDR1 is SGHRS and CDR2 is YFSETQ. Unmatched junction bases numbered 7, after V lost 4 bases and J lost 2 bases. The CDR3 consists of 18 residues. The CDR3: CASSIRTSGGAPYNEQFF. The CDR3 DNA is TGCGCCAGCAGCATACGGACTAGCGGGGGGGCCCCCTACAATGAGCAGTTCTTC. Full variable domain (rest looked up from reference TRBV5-1 and TRBJ2-1): KAGVTQTPRYLIKTRGQQVTLSCSPISGHRSVSWYQQTPGQGLQFLFEYFSETQRNKGNFPGRFSGRQFSNSRSEMNVSTLELGDSALYLCASSIRTSGGAPYNEQFFGPGTRLTVL.

The chain couples TRBV29-1 to TRBJ1-4; weak D call: TRBD1 (6 bases). CDR1 and CDR2 from the germline V gene are SQVTM and ANQGSEA. Between the trimmed V and J ends, which lost 5 bases and 0 bases, there was a span of 13 bases. The CDR3 covers 15 residues. The CDR3 DNA follows: TGCAGCGTTCAACTGGGGGCCGCAACTAATGAAAAACTGTTTTTT. It encodes CSVQLGAATNEKLFF.

The rearrangement links TRBV9 to TRBJ2-5; D may be TRBD2 (6 bases). The CDR3 runs to 14 residues. The V end lost 3 bases, the J end lost 4 bases, and 13 bases lay between the germline ends. CDR1 is SGDLS, CDR2 YYNGEE, per germline. The CDR3 DNA follows: TGTGCCAGCAGCGCCGCCGGGACTCCAGAGACCCAGTACTTC. It specifies CASSAAGTPETQYF.

V usage is TRBV2 and J usage is TRBJ1-1, with D uncertain. The germline V and J ends were trimmed by 4 bases and 0 bases, with 6 bases remaining between them. CDR1 and CDR2 from the germline V gene are SNHLY and FYNNEI. The CDR3 runs to 13 residues. The CDR3 nucleotides read TGTGCCAGCAGTGTGTCCGTGAACACTGAAGCTTTCTTT. This sequence encodes CASSVSVNTEAFF.

This chain links TRBV14 with TRBJ1-1, with D possibly matching TRBD1 (6 bases). The germline gives CDR1 SGHDN, CDR2 FVKESK. V was cut by 0 bases and J by 3 bases, with 17 bases left in between. The CDR3 is 17 residues long. The CDR3 sequence is CASSQDRGWYGDTEAFF. The CDR3, as DNA: TGTGCCAGCAGCCAAGATAGGGGGTGGTATGGCGACACTGAAGCTTTCTTT.

The CDR3 DNA sequence: TGTGCCAGCAGCAGCCAAAACGAGCAGTACTTC. Amino acids: CASSSQNEQYF. This chain links TRBV9 with TRBJ2-7, with D uncertain. The V end was cut by 4 bases, the J end by 5 bases, with 7 bases between. Germline CDR1 is SGDLS and CDR2 is YYNGEE. The CDR3 covers 11 residues.

The chain combines TRBV19 with TRBJ2-2; D unclear. Germline CDR1 reads LNHDA; CDR2 reads SQIVND (reference sequence). The CDR3 is 14 amino acids. Trimming took 6 bases from V and 0 from J, leaving 8 bases between them. The CDR3 DNA is TGTGCCAGTAGATGGGCATCGAACACCGGGGAGCTGTTTTTT. The encoded protein is CASRWASNTGELFF.

The genes are TRBV6-1 and TRBJ1-5; TRBD1 is a possible D gene (6 bases). The CDR3 has 16 residues. The V gene lost 3 bases and the J gene lost 2 bases, with 14 bases spanning the gap. Germline V gene lookup returns CDR1 MNHNS and CDR2 SASEGT. The CDR3 nucleotides are TGTGCCAGCAGTGATCGCAGGGGTTGGGGCAATCAGCCCCAGCATTTT. This sequence encodes CASSDRRGWGNQPQHF.

A single count supports this clone. The V and J genes are TRBV10-3 and TRBJ1-1; D not certain. The CDR3 consists of 12 residues. Germline V gene data show CDR1 as ENHRY and CDR2 as SYGVKD. Trimming shortened V by 3 bases and J by 6 bases, and 8 bases separated the two germline ends. This CDR3 is CAISDHEPEAFF. The DNA for the CDR3 is TGTGCCATCAGTGACCATGAGCCTGAAGCTTTCTTT.

The gene calls are TRBV30 and TRBJ2-1, with 8 bases lining up with TRBD2. After removal of 4 bases from V and 5 bases from J, the junction contained 4 bases not matched to a gene. Germline V gene lookup returns CDR1 GTSNPN and CDR2 SVGIG (reference sequence). CDR3 length: 13 residues. The CDR3 protein is CAWMALADNEQFF. CDR3 in DNA: TGTGCCTGGATGGCACTAGCGGACAATGAGCAGTTCTTC.

V is TRBV30 and J is TRBJ2-3; maybe TRBD2 (7 bases). This CDR3 comprises 15 residues. Trimming stripped 2 bases from V and 0 bases from J, with 12 bases between. Germline values: CDR1 GTSNPN, CDR2 SVGIG (reference sequence). Written as DNA, the CDR3 is TGTGCCTGGAGTCTGGGGGGGGCTAGCACAGATACGCAGTATTTT. This encodes CAWSLGGASTDTQYF.

This chain joins TRBV27 and TRBJ2-7, with 8 bases that match TRBD2. Germline CDR1 and CDR2: MNHEY and SMNVEV (reference sequence). The junction had 4 bases not matched to a gene; V was cut back by 5 bases and J by 1 base. The CDR3 sequence is 14 residues long. Written as DNA, the CDR3 is TGTGCCAGCAGTCCCTCTAGCGGGTCCTACGAGCAGTACTTC. This encodes CASSPSSGSYEQYF.

The DNA of the CDR3 is TGCGCCAGTCGCCGGGACAGGGGTCTCGGCGAGCAGTACTTC. Its protein is CASRRDRGLGEQYF. This rearrangement joins TRBV5-1 to TRBJ2-7; TRBD1 matches 10 bases. V trimming: 8 bases; J trimming: 6 bases; junction bases outside the gene matches: 11. Germline V gene lookup returns CDR1 SGHRS and CDR2 YFSETQ. The CDR3 runs to 14 residues.

This chain uses TRBV27 with TRBJ2-5; maybe TRBD1 (6 bases). V was trimmed by 6 bases and J by 5 bases, leaving 16 bases between them. Germline CDR1 is MNHEY and CDR2 is SMNVEV (reference sequence). This CDR3 spans 14 amino acids. CDR3 in amino acids: CASSPGVSGETQYF. For the CDR3, the DNA is TGTGCCAGCAGCCCAGGGGTTTCAGGTGAGACCCAGTACTTC.

This chain uses TRBV6-4 with TRBJ2-5; D might be TRBD2 (6 bases). The V end lost 3 bases, the J end lost 4 bases, and 15 bases lay between the germline ends. Germline assignment: CDR1 MRHNA and CDR2 SNTAGT. The length of the CDR3 is 15 residues. For the CDR3, the DNA is TGTGCCAGCAGTGAAAGGGACGGGACTGGAGAGACCCAGTACTTC. This translates into CASSERDGTGETQYF.

V usage is TRBV2 and J usage is TRBJ1-4; possibly TRBD1 for D (6 bases). The V end was cut by 7 bases, the J end by 4 bases, with 19 bases between. Germline loops: CDR1 SNHLY, CDR2 FYNNEI. This CDR3 comprises 16 residues. CDR3 sequence (DNA): TGTGCCAGCATTAAAGCCCAAGGGGGGGTTAATGAAAAACTGTTTTTT. This codes for CASIKAQGGVNEKLFF.

The V call is TRBV5-1, the J call TRBJ2-1, with D tentatively TRBD2 (6 bases). Per the germline V gene, CDR1 is SGHRS and CDR2 is YFSETQ. This CDR3 region has 17 residues. V was clipped by 3 bases and J by 0 bases, with 16 bases between them. CDR3 amino acids: CASSSPTGTPSYNEQFF. In DNA form, the CDR3 reads TGCGCCAGCAGCTCTCCAACCGGGACTCCCTCCTACAATGAGCAGTTCTTC.

The chain employs TRBV7-9 and TRBJ2-7; 9 positions agree with TRBD1. Germline V gene sequence: CDR1 SEHNR, CDR2 FQNEAQ (reference sequence). This CDR3 contains 14 residues. Trimming took 4 bases from V and 1 from J; bases not matched to a gene: 2. In DNA form, the CDR3 reads TGTGCCAGCAGCTACGGACAGGGGTCCTACGAGCAGTACTTC. It specifies CASSYGQGSYEQYF. Full variable domain (remainder filled in from reference TRBV7-9 and TRBJ2-7): DTGVSQNPRHKITKRGQNVTFRCDPISEHNRLYWYRQTLGQGPEFLTYFQNEAQLEKSRLLSDRFSAERPKGSFSTLEIQRTEQGDSAMYLCASSYGQGSYEQYFGPGTRLTVT.

This sequence joins TRBV6-1 and TRBJ1-1, with D perhaps matching TRBD1 (6 bases). Trimming left V 4 bases short and J 6 bases short, with 21 bases between. This CDR3 is built from 16 residues. CDR1 and CDR2 from the germline V gene are MNHNS and SASEGT. The CDR3 region has the DNA TGTGCCAGCAGTGCCCCGGGCAGGGGAGAAGTCCCTGAAGCTTTCTTT. Amino acid sequence: CASSAPGRGEVPEAFF.

This clone was observed a handful of times. This chain connects TRBV11-2 to TRBJ1-2; unclear D gene. Deletions cut 5 bases from V and 2 bases from J, with 9 bases between. The CDR3 length is 13 residues. The germline CDR1 and CDR2 sequences are SGHAT and FQNNGV. The CDR3 DNA reads as TGTGCCAGCAGCCGCGACACCAACTATGGCTACACCTTC. Translated, it gives CASSRDTNYGYTF.

The gene calls are TRBV18 and TRBJ2-2, with 8 bases matching TRBD1. The CDR3 consists of 15 residues. CDR1 is KGHSH and CDR2 is LQKENI in the germline V gene. J lost 4 bases, V lost 3 bases, and 4 bases had no gene match. CDR3 DNA: TGTGCCAGCTCACCGGGACAGGCGAGCACCGGGGAGCTGTTTTTT. This codes for CASSPGQASTGELFF.